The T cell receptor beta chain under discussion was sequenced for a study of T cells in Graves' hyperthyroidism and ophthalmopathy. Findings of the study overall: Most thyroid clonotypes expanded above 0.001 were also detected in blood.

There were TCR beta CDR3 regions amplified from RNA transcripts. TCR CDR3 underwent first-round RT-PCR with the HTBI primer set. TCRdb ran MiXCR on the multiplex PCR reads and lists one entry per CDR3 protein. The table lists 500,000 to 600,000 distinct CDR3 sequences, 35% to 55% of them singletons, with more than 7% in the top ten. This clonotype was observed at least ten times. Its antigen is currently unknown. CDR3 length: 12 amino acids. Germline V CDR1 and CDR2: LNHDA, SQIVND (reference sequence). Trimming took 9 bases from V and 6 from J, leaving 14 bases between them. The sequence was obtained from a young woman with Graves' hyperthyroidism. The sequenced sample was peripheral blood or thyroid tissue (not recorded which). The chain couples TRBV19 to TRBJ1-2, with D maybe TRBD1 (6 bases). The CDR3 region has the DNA TGTGCCAGCTACAGGGAAGTCGATGGCTACACCTTC. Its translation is CASYREVDGYTF.